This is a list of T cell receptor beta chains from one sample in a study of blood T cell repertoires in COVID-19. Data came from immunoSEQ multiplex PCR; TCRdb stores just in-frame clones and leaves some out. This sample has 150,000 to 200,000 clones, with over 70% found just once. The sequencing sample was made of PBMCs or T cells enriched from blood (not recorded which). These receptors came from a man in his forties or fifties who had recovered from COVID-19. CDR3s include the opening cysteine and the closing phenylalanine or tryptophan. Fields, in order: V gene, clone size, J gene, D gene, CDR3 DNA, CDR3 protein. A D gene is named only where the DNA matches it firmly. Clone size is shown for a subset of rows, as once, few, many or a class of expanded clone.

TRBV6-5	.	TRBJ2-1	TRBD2	TGTGCCAGCACCGCAACTAGCGGGATAGATGAGCAGTTCTTC	CASTATSGIDEQFF
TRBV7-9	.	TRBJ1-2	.	TGTGCCAGCAGTCGGCGGGCTGACTATGGCTACACCTTC	CASSRRADYGYTF
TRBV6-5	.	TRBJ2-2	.	TGTGCCAGCAGGGGCGGGCTGCACACCGGGGAGCTGTTTTTT	CASRGGLHTGELFF
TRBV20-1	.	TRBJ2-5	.	TGCAGTGCTAGTGACGAAGCGCGGGGAGGAGAGACCCAGTACTTC	CSASDEARGGETQYF
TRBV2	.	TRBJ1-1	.	TGTGCCAGCAGTGCAAACAGGGTGAACACTGAAGCTTTCTTT	CASSANRVNTEAFF
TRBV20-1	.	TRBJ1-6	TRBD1	TGCAGTGCTAGTGGGACAGGGAATAATTCACCCCTCCACTTT	CSASGTGNNSPLHF
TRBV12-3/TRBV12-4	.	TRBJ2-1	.	TGTGCCAGCAGTCCCGGGAATTCTGAGCAGTTCTTC	CASSPGNSEQFF
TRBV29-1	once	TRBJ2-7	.	TGCAGCGTTAGCAGGGGTAAGACCTACGAGCAGTACTTC	CSVSRGKTYEQYF
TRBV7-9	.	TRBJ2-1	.	TGTGCCAGCAGCCCCCGTCTCCCAAGTCAGGGCAATGAGCAGTTCTTC	CASSPRLPSQGNEQFF
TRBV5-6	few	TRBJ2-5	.	TGTGCCAGCAGCTTGTCTGGCAGGGGGGTCGAGACCCAGTACTTC	CASSLSGRGVETQYF
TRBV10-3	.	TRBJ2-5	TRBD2	TGTGCCATCAGTGATCTAGGCGGGGGGAACCAAGAGACCCAGTACTTC	CAISDLGGGNQETQYF
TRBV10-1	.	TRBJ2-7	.	TGCGCCAGCAGTGAGTCGAGAGGCTCCCTCTCCTACGAGCAGTACTTC	CASSESRGSLSYEQYF
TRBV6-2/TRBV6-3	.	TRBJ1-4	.	TGTGCCAGCAGTCCCGCCAGGGTTGAAAAACTGTTTTTT	CASSPARVEKLFF
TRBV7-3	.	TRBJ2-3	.	TGTGCCAGCAGCAAATTTAGCGGAAGCACAGATACGCAGTATTTT	CASSKFSGSTDTQYF
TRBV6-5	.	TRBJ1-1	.	TGTGCCAGCAGTTACGAGGGGGACTATGGGGCCACTGAAGCTTTCTTT	CASSYEGDYGATEAFF
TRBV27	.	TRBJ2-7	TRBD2	TGTGCCAGCAGTACCCTTGGGGGGGGTCCCGGCGAGCAGTACTTC	CASSTLGGGPGEQYF
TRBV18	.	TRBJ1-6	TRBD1	TGTGCCAGCTCACCCCACGGACAGGCCCGGCAATACTCCTATAATTCACCCCTCTACTTT	CASSPHGQARQYSYNSPLYF
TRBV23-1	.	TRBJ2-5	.	TGCGCCAGCAGTACCCGGTTGTTGTGGACCCAGTACTTC	CASSTRLLWTQYF